The clone carrying this TCR beta chain has only a few counts. This sample stems from a study of blood T cell repertoires in COVID-19. In the study overall: The origin of the acute and convalescent COVID-19 samples was the United States, Italy and Spain.

Donors were grouped by their self-reported clinical history. Using immunoSEQ multiplex PCR, the repertoire was profiled, and TCRdb retains in-frame clones only, with some absent. Among about 200,000 clones listed, about 90% were seen once. Per the germline V gene, CDR1 is WNHNN and CDR2 is SYGVQD (reference sequence). This CDR3 spans 14 amino acids. J lost 7 bases, V lost 2 bases, and 5 bases had no gene match. This sequence was found in a woman in her twenties or thirties with acute COVID-19. The J gene is TRBJ2-7, the V gene TRBV10-1; 10 bases align to TRBD2. The source material was PBMCs or T cells enriched from blood (not recorded which). This chain's CDR3 is CASSEGGGLAEQYF. The DNA for the CDR3 is TGCGCCAGCAGTGAGGGAGGGGGACTAGCGGAGCAGTACTTC.